One and the same sample provided the 16 T cell receptor beta chains below, sequenced in a study of T cell clonotyping in hematopoietic cell transplantation (dated by TCRdb to 2020 to 2022). Taken with the paper, the label for time point translates to: recipient sample about 28 days before transplant, after cytoreduction. The library was made by the immunoSEQ multiplex PCR assay. TCRdb limited this immuneACCESS table to in-frame rearrangements with V and J called. A share of clones is missing; checked studies link under half to unresolved V genes, and the rest is unexplained. In all, the sample holds about 28,000 clones, and approximately 81% of those were seen once. Together, the top ten hold roughly 1.9% of the sample. This specimen consisted of peripheral blood mononuclear cells, obtained before stem cell transplant. The receptors stem from a man aged 35-49 years with acute myeloid leukemia. Some clones in this sample may be carry-over from other donors' samples.

This chain links TRBV6-1 with TRBJ2-7; tentatively, D is TRBD2 (6 bases). The V end lost 3 bases, the J end lost 0 bases, and 9 bases lay between the germline ends. In germline, CDR1 is MNHNS, CDR2 SASEGT. This CDR3 comprises 14 residues. This CDR3 is CASSEQRASYEQYF. In nucleotides, the CDR3 is TGTGCCAGCAGTGAGCAGCGGGCCTCCTACGAGCAGTACTTC.

This chain links TRBV4-1 with TRBJ2-7, with 7 nucleotides matching TRBD1. The CDR3 spans 15 residues. Germline V gives CDR1 MGHRA, CDR2 YSYEKL. With V trimmed by 3 bases and J by 6 bases, 11 bases remained unmatched. The CDR3 region is CASSQTSTGSLEQYF. CDR3 bases: TGCGCCAGCAGCCAGACCTCGACAGGGTCCCTCGAGCAGTACTTC.

The chain is built from TRBV5-1 and TRBJ2-7, with D perhaps matching TRBD2 (5 bases). From germline, CDR1 is SGHRS and CDR2 YFSETQ. This CDR3 is 13 amino acids long. V was pared by 0 bases and J by 5 bases, with 9 bases between. The CDR3: CASSLERGNEQYF. The CDR3 coding sequence is TGCGCCAGCAGCTTGGAACGGGGTAACGAGCAGTACTTC. Filled out from reference TRBV5-1 and TRBJ2-7, the complete variable domain reads KAGVTQTPRYLIKTRGQQVTLSCSPISGHRSVSWYQQTPGQGLQFLFEYFSETQRNKGNFPGRFSGRQFSNSRSEMNVSTLELGDSALYLCASSLERGNEQYFGPGTRLTVT.

The genes are TRBV11-3 and TRBJ2-7; D may be TRBD1 (5 bases). The CDR3 contains 13 residues. The ends were cut back, 0 bases at V and 6 bases at J, with 9 bases in the middle. CDR1 and CDR2 (germline): SGHNT, YENEEA. DNA of the CDR3: TGTGCCAGCAGCTTAGATCAGGGCTCCGAGCAGTACTTC. Its translation: CASSLDQGSEQYF.

The genes are TRBV15 and TRBJ2-3; D remains unclear. This CDR3 is built from 13 residues. V was trimmed by 1 base and J by 3 bases, leaving 5 bases between them. CDR1 is LNHNV, CDR2 YYDKDF, per germline (reference sequence). CDR3 bases: TGTGCCACCAGCAGAGCCGGGACAGATACGCAGTATTTT. Translation gives CATSRAGTDTQYF.

The chain uses TRBV5-1 and TRBJ2-1; 10 nucleotides align to TRBD2. V lost 0 bases to trimming and J lost 0 bases; unmatched junction nucleotides: 3. Germline CDR1 is SGHRS and CDR2 is YFSETQ. The CDR3 is made up of 17 amino acids. CDR3 nucleotide sequence: TGCGCCAGCAGCTTGGGAGCTAGCGGGAGCTCCTACAATGAGCAGTTCTTC. The encoded protein is CASSLGASGSSYNEQFF.

The V call is TRBV10-3, the J call TRBJ2-7; D perhaps matches TRBD2 (5 bases). In germline, CDR1 is ENHRY, CDR2 SYGVKD. The CDR3 is made up of 14 amino acids. Trimming cost V 10 bases and J 0 bases, with 16 bases left between them. The CDR3 DNA sequence: TGTGCCACCGCCACTAGTCCGAGCTCCTACGAGCAGTACTTC. Protein sequence: CATATSPSSYEQYF.

The genes are TRBV27 and TRBJ1-4, with D possibly TRBD1 on 5 matching bases. The CDR3 is made up of 14 amino acids. Germline loops: CDR1 MNHEY, CDR2 SMNVEV (reference sequence). V was pared by 5 bases and J by 3 bases, with 10 bases between. This CDR3 reads CASSVGESNEKLFF. CDR3 in DNA: TGTGCCAGCAGTGTAGGGGAGTCTAATGAAAAACTGTTTTTT. The entire variable domain, with the rest obtained from reference TRBV27 and TRBJ1-4, is as follows: EAQVTQNPRYLITVTGKKLTVTCSQNMNHEYMSWYRQDPGLGLRQIYYSMNVEVTDKGDVPEGYKVSRKEKRNFPLILESPSPNQTSLYFCASSVGESNEKLFFGSGTQLSVL.

The V gene is TRBV5-8, the J gene TRBJ2-1; TRBD2 is a possible D gene (7 bases). V shed 0 bases and J shed 4 bases, with 14 bases lying between them. CDR1 is SGHTS and CDR2 is YDEGEE in the germline V gene. CDR3 size: 16 residues. CDR3 bases: TGTGCCAGCAGCTTGGGCGGGGGCCACTCATACAATGAGCAGTTCTTC. Translated, it gives CASSLGGGHSYNEQFF. The whole variable domain, filled in from reference TRBV5-8 and TRBJ2-1, reads EAGVTQSPTHLIKTRGQQATLRCSPISGHTSVYWYQQALGLGLQFLLWYDEGEERNRGNFPPRFSGRQFPNYSSELNVNALELEDSALYLCASSLGGGHSYNEQFFGPGTRLTVL.

V usage is TRBV27 and J usage is TRBJ1-4; D remains ambiguous. Germline V gene data show CDR1 as MNHEY and CDR2 as SMNVEV (reference sequence). V was shortened by 3 bases and J by 0 bases, with 8 bases between the two germline ends. The CDR3 spans 15 residues. CDR3: CASSFLGATNEKLFF. DNA of the CDR3: TGTGCCAGCAGTTTTTTAGGCGCAACTAATGAAAAACTGTTTTTT.

CDR3 sequence (DNA): TGCGCCAGCAGCTTGGTGTCAGATACGCAGTATTTT. Translation: CASSLVSDTQYF. The V and J genes are TRBV5-1 and TRBJ2-3; D is uncertain. Per the germline V gene, CDR1 is SGHRS and CDR2 is YFSETQ. The CDR3 length is 12 residues. V shed 0 bases and J shed 4 bases, with 3 bases lying between them.

J is TRBJ2-2 and V is TRBV7-6; tentatively, D is TRBD1 (8 bases). The CDR3 length is 15 residues. Germline V gene lookup returns CDR1 SGHVS and CDR2 FNYEAQ. Between the trimmed V and J ends, which lost 6 bases and 1 base, there was a span of 12 bases. This CDR3 is CASRGGTGNTGELFF. The CDR3 DNA reads TGTGCCAGCAGGGGGGGGACAGGGAACACCGGGGAGCTGTTTTTT.

The V call is TRBV30, the J call TRBJ1-2; 9 bases map to TRBD1. Germline assignment: CDR1 GTSNPN and CDR2 SVGIG (reference sequence). V shed 4 bases and J 5 bases; nucleotides not matched to a gene: 8. The CDR3 spans 14 residues. CDR3 DNA sequence: TGTGCCTGGAAGGCGAAGGACAGGGGTTATGGCTACACCTTC. Protein sequence: CAWKAKDRGYGYTF.

V usage is TRBV7-6 and J usage is TRBJ2-3; TRBD2 matches 15 bases. CDR1 and CDR2 (germline): SGHVS, FNYEAQ. V was pared by 5 bases and J by 3 bases, with 6 bases of the junction left unmatched. CDR3 length: 17 residues. DNA for the CDR3: TGTGCCAGCAGCCCCCGGACTAGCGGGAGGGGGACAGATACGCAGTATTTT. This translates into CASSPRTSGRGTDTQYF. Using reference TRBV7-6 and TRBJ2-3 for the parts outside the CDR3, the full variable domain is GAGVSQSPRYKVTKRGQDVALRCDPISGHVSLYWYRQALGQGPEFLTYFNYEAQQDKSGLPNDRFSAERPEGSISTLTIQRTEQRDSAMYRCASSPRTSGRGTDTQYFGPGTRLTVL.

The chain couples TRBV19 to TRBJ1-2; no reliable D call. Germline CDR1 and CDR2: LNHDA and SQIVND (reference sequence). The CDR3 spans 16 residues. Trimming left V 4 bases short and J 1 base short, with 16 bases between. CDR3 nucleotide sequence: TGTGCCAGTAGTAAGGTTTGGAACAGTATTAACTATGGCTACACCTTC. Translation: CASSKVWNSINYGYTF.

The chain links TRBV28 to TRBJ2-1, with TRBD2 matching 12 bases. Germline V CDR1 and CDR2: MDHEN, SYDVKM. The CDR3 consists of 15 residues. The junction had 9 bases not matched to a gene; V was cut back by 3 bases and J by 12 bases. The CDR3 sequence is CASSFTLAGGSRQFF. CDR3 DNA: TGTGCCAGCAGTTTCACACTAGCGGGGGGCTCCAGGCAGTTCTTC. Variable domain in full (rest from reference TRBV28 and TRBJ2-1): DVKVTQSSRYLVKRTGEKVFLECVQDMDHENMFWYRQDPGLGLRLIYFSYDVKMKEKGDIPEGYSVSREKKERFSLILESASTNQTSMYLCASSFTLAGGSRQFFGPGTRLTVL.